The clone carrying this TCR beta chain was seen more than once but under ten times. Per sample, at least 6 micrograms of total RNA were extracted. This specimen belongs to a study of blood T cells in healthy people across ages. A second PCR of 7 to 11 cycles used a sample-barcoded 5' primer and a J-beta primer mix. Sequencing of every sample gave 3 million or more CDR3-containing paired-end reads. TCRdb re-called the 5' RACE reads through MiXCR, storing one row per CDR3 protein. This table holds 1.5 million to 2 million distinct CDR3 sequences, under 30% found once. This receptor was taken from a woman aged 25 to 39 in good health. Sample: blood.

The CDR3 DNA follows: TGTGCCTGGCGGGCTGGTAATGAAGCTTTCTTT. This codes for CAWRAGNEAFF. The V call is TRBV30, the J call TRBJ1-1, with D hard to call. Deletions cut 5 bases from V and 7 bases from J, with 11 bases between. Looked up from germline, CDR1 is GTSNPN and CDR2 is SVGIG (reference sequence). The CDR3 is made up of 11 amino acids.